This note documents a single T cell receptor (beta chain) sequence. Its antigen is still unknown. Assay: immunoSEQ multiplex PCR; the TCRdb copy retains only in-frame clones and omits some. The data show nearly 90,000 clones, with around 90% seen just once and around 5.5% held by the top ten. V trimming: 5 bases; J trimming: 7 bases; junction bases outside the gene matches: 8. Germline lookup yields CDR1 MDHEN and CDR2 SYDVKM. This CDR3 region has 15 residues. The record originates from a study of T cell responses to AZD1222 COVID-19 vaccine. Study-wide context: Doses given second, at about 4 or about 12 weeks, were pooled. The study's findings and limits: In all cases, repertoires were sampled only after the peak T cell response. Possibly, clonal diversity was underestimated; donors were largely white British and included more females. Baseline seropositives among AZD1222 recipients totaled only five or six.

This clonotype originated in an adult in good health. V gene TRBV28 combines with J gene TRBJ1-4, with 9 bases matching TRBD1. This specimen consisted of peripheral blood, obtained on day 0 of AZD1222 vaccination. CDR3 coding DNA: TGTGCCAGCAGTCAACCACAGGGGGCTGTTGAAAAACTGTTTTTT. Translating it yields CASSQPQGAVEKLFF.